This T cell receptor beta chain was documented in a study of T cell repertoires in cytomegalovirus infection. Whole-study context: Public TCR beta signature analysis indicated the presence of both CMV infection and matching HLA type. General study points: Identification of carriers of CMV plus the relevant HLA was performed using cumulative public TCR beta family frequency.

Germline V gene sequence: CDR1 LGHNT, CDR2 FRNRAP. V was cut by 2 bases and J by 1 base, with 11 bases left in between. This CDR3 has 16 residues. A word on this clonotype: No antigen is known for it.

Each CDR3 protein is one row after TCRdb ran MiXCR on the reads. The sample consists of some 800,000 distinct CDR3 sequences, 29% of them appearing once. The rearrangement links TRBV12-5 to TRBJ2-2, with unresolved D. Sequencing was performed on cultured CD8+ T cells from PBMCs, taken from culture after CMV antigen stimulation. This clonotype originated in a human donor in good health (CMV status not recorded). Some clones in this sample may be carry-over from other donors' samples. As DNA, the CDR3 is TGTGCTAGTGGTTTGATCGTAGGGCAGAACACCGGGGAGCTGTTTTTT. Residues: CASGLIVGQNTGELFF.